This passage covers 20 T cell receptor beta chains from one sample sequenced in a study of regulatory T cells in long-lasting Graves disease. The time point: newly diagnosed GD, antithyroid drugs for less than 3 months. The TCR library was made from RNA extracted from PBMCs. For TCR beta, libraries came from iRepertoire HTBI primers and Arm-PCR of CDR3 regions. TCRdb independently ran MiXCR on the multiplex PCR reads; one entry per CDR3 protein. The sample includes about 620,000 distinct CDR3 sequences, approximately 15% of them seen just once. This sample was also put to use in a study of T cells in Graves' hyperthyroidism and ophthalmopathy.

Here the sequenced sample was peripheral blood mononuclear cells (PBMCs), taken at new diagnosis, from a patient treated with antithyroid drugs. Every receptor here comes from a young woman with Graves disease.

This chain links TRBV20-1 with TRBJ2-2; D may match TRBD1 or TRBD2 (5 bases each). Trimming cost V 6 bases and J 1 base, with 15 bases left between them. CDR1 is DFQATT, CDR2 SNEGSKA, per germline (reference sequence). This CDR3 is built from 15 residues. CDR3 bases: TGCAGTGCCCTCCGGGGACGGAGGAACACCGGGGAGCTGTTTTTT. Translated, it gives CSALRGRRNTGELFF.

Concerning this clonotype: A much larger clone differs from this one at a single base, so this may be a read error. The V call is TRBV6-1, the J call TRBJ2-7; 9 bases line up with TRBD1. In germline, CDR1 is MNHNS, CDR2 SASEGT. The CDR3 sequence is 15 residues long. Germline trimming cut 7 bases from V and 3 bases from J; bases unmatched to any gene: 10. This CDR3 reads CASTQGGTGFYEQYF. In DNA form, the CDR3 reads TGTGCCAGCACCCAGGGGGGGACAGGGTTCTACGAGCAGTACTTC.

The CDR3 protein is CASSNDASSGNTIYF. CDR3 nucleotides: TGTGCCAGCAGCAATGACGCGAGCTCTGGAAACACCATATATTTT. V is TRBV9 and J is TRBJ1-3; D is unresolved. The CDR3 sequence is 15 residues long. Germline loops: CDR1 SGDLS, CDR2 YYNGEE. Trimming shortened V by 4 bases and J by 0 bases, and 11 bases separated the two germline ends. Filled out from reference TRBV9 and TRBJ1-3, the complete variable domain reads DSGVTQTPKHLITATGQRVTLRCSPRSGDLSVYWYQQSLDQGLQFLIQYYNGEERAKGNILERFSAQQFPDLHSELNLSSLELGDSALYFCASSNDASSGNTIYFGEGSWLTVV.

This clonotype was detected many times. The V gene is TRBV2, the J gene TRBJ2-7; weak D call: TRBD2 (5 bases). Germline CDR1 is SNHLY and CDR2 is FYNNEI. V shed 5 bases and J shed 5 bases, with 10 bases lying between them. CDR3 length equals 12 residues. The CDR3, as DNA: TGTGCCAGCAGTCGAGGGCCCCACGAGCAGTACTTC. It codes for CASSRGPHEQYF.

This clonotype occurred once. The chain recombines TRBV30 with TRBJ2-3; 7 bases match TRBD2. V was pared by 5 bases and J by 6 bases, with 20 bases of the junction left unmatched. Germline CDR1 reads GTSNPN; CDR2 reads SVGIG (reference sequence). The CDR3 runs 17 residues. CDR3 DNA sequence: TGTGCCTGGGGAAAAGGCCGACTGCGGGAGACAAGTGATACGCAGTATTTT. Amino acid sequence: CAWGKGRLRETSDTQYF.

This clonotype was detected many times. The gene calls are TRBV7-9 and TRBJ2-5, with 7 bases lining up with TRBD1. The V gene's germline CDR1 is SEHNR and CDR2 FQNEAQ (reference sequence). After removal of 5 bases from V and 4 bases from J, the junction contained 19 bases not matched to a gene. This CDR3 has 18 amino acids. CDR3 coding DNA: TGTGCCAGCAGCCTACGACAGGGCCCGCGGGTTGTCTTAGAGACCCAGTACTTC. This codes for CASSLRQGPRVVLETQYF.

This clonotype has at least ten counts. The chain couples TRBV11-2 to TRBJ2-7, with D possibly matching TRBD1 (6 bases). Deletions cut 1 base from V and 0 bases from J, with 10 bases between. Germline V gives CDR1 SGHAT, CDR2 FQNNGV. This CDR3 comprises 15 residues. The chain's CDR3 is CASSLVADSSYEQYF. The CDR3 DNA sequence: TGTGCCAGCAGCTTAGTCGCGGACAGCTCCTACGAGCAGTACTTC. The variable domain in full, completed from reference TRBV11-2 and TRBJ2-7, reads EAGVAQSPRYKIIEKRQSVAFWCNPISGHATLYWYQQILGQGPKLLIQFQNNGVVDDSQLPKDRFSAERLKGVDSTLKIQPAKLEDSAVYLCASSLVADSSYEQYFGPGTRLTVT.

This chain links TRBV4-1 with TRBJ2-7, with 8 positions matching TRBD1. The germline gives CDR1 MGHRA, CDR2 YSYEKL. Trimming at V came to 5 bases and at J to 1 base, leaving 10 bases not matched to a gene. The CDR3 spans 16 residues. The CDR3 DNA follows: TGCGCCAGCAGCGGGACAGGAAAATCCAATTCCTACGAGCAGTACTTC. It is translated as CASSGTGKSNSYEQYF.

This clonotype was counted once. The chain employs TRBV19 and TRBJ2-7; D not resolved. This CDR3 contains 13 residues. Germline values: CDR1 LNHDA, CDR2 SQIVND (reference sequence). The V gene lost 4 bases and the J gene lost 4 bases, with 11 bases spanning the gap. CDR3 loop: CASSTALEYEQYF. CDR3 DNA: TGTGCCAGTAGTACAGCCCTGGAGTACGAGCAGTACTTC.

At least ten counts were recorded for this clonotype. This chain links TRBV11-3 with TRBJ2-7, with 10 bases aligning to TRBD1. V lost 8 bases to trimming and J lost 4 bases; unmatched junction nucleotides: 8. Germline V gene data show CDR1 as SGHNT and CDR2 as YENEEA. The CDR3 is 14 residues long. The CDR3 loop is CASSPGQGLYEQYF. Here the CDR3 DNA reads TGTGCCAGCTCCCCGGGACAGGGGCTGTACGAGCAGTACTTC.

There are many counts of this clonotype. This chain links TRBV11-2 with TRBJ1-1, with D perhaps matching TRBD1 (5 bases). CDR3 length equals 11 residues. Germline loops: CDR1 SGHAT, CDR2 FQNNGV. V dropped 4 bases and J dropped 7 bases, with 7 bases sitting between them. For the CDR3, the DNA is TGTGCCAGCAGCTATGACAGTGAAGCTTTCTTT. Amino acid sequence: CASSYDSEAFF.

This clonotype has at least ten counts. The chain combines TRBV5-6 with TRBJ2-7, with D tentatively TRBD1 (6 bases). Germline V gives CDR1 SGHDT, CDR2 YYEEEE. The CDR3 runs to 13 residues. The ends were cut back, 2 bases at V and 7 bases at J, with 13 bases in the middle. CDR3 amino acids: CASSLQGIGEQYF. The CDR3 bases are TGTGCCAGCAGCTTACAGGGCATCGGGGAGCAGTACTTC. The whole variable domain, remainder taken from reference TRBV5-6 and TRBJ2-7, is DAGVTQSPTHLIKTRGQQVTLRCSPKSGHDTVSWYQQALGQGPQFIFQYYEEEERQRGNFPDRFSGHQFPNYSSELNVNALLLGDSALYLCASSLQGIGEQYFGPGTRLTVT.

This clonotype was recorded many times. The V gene is TRBV28, the J gene TRBJ2-1; 11 bases align to TRBD2. The CDR3 contains 16 residues. Germline CDR1 reads MDHEN; CDR2 reads SYDVKM. The junction had 10 bases not matched to a gene; V was cut back by 5 bases and J by 7 bases. The chain's CDR3 is CASSALTSGGINEQFF. As DNA, the CDR3 is TGTGCCAGCAGTGCCCTAACTAGCGGGGGAATTAATGAGCAGTTCTTC.

V and J are TRBV5-1 and TRBJ2-3; possibly TRBD2 for D (5 bases). CDR1 and CDR2 from the germline V gene are SGHRS and YFSETQ. The CDR3 extends over 13 amino acids. V shed 6 bases and J shed 4 bases, with 12 bases lying between them. The CDR3 is CASTPGSADTQYF. Here the CDR3 DNA reads TGCGCCAGCACCCCTGGGAGCGCAGATACGCAGTATTTT.

As regards this clonotype: Possible read error: a much larger clone is one base away. It is likely a read error, because the conserved phenylalanine at the end of the CDR3 is missing. CDR3 sequence reads: CASRAGTGTEKLFS. In nucleotides, the CDR3 is TGTGCCAGCAGGGCCGGGACAGGGACTGAAAAACTGTTTTCT. The gene calls are TRBV2 and TRBJ1-4; 9 nucleotides agree with TRBD1. The CDR3 covers 14 residues. In germline, CDR1 is SNHLY, CDR2 FYNNEI. J was trimmed by 7 bases and V by 6 bases; bases with no gene match: 6.

This clonotype was detected many times. V and J are TRBV2 and TRBJ2-1; 8 bases agree with TRBD2. Germline CDR1 SNHLY, CDR2 FYNNEI. With V trimmed by 3 bases and J by 3 bases, 7 bases remained unmatched. This CDR3 has 16 residues. CDR3: CASSDPAGGYYNEQFF. Here the CDR3 DNA reads TGTGCCAGCAGTGACCCGGCGGGAGGATACTACAATGAGCAGTTCTTC.

The rearrangement uses TRBV7-6 and TRBJ2-7; D remains unclear. The CDR3 length is 14 residues. From germline, CDR1 is SGHVS and CDR2 FNYEAQ. V lost 3 bases, J lost 6 bases, and 15 bases lay in between. In nucleotides, the CDR3 is TGTGCCAGCAGCTTGGGCCTAGGCTCCGGCGAGCAGTACTTC. Amino acid sequence: CASSLGLGSGEQYF.

This clonotype was seen at least ten times. The chain is built from TRBV11-2 and TRBJ2-5; weak D call: TRBD2 (5 bases). This CDR3 region has 13 residues. V lost 3 bases and J 7 bases, leaving 12 bases between the germline ends. Germline V gene lookup returns CDR1 SGHAT and CDR2 FQNNGV. CDR3 protein: CASSLEASGTQYF. In DNA, the CDR3 is TGTGCCAGCAGCTTGGAGGCGTCGGGGACCCAGTACTTC.

Many counts were recorded for this clonotype. The chain carries TRBV12-3 or TRBV12-4 and TRBJ1-6; TRBD1 is a possible D gene (5 bases). The CDR3 is made up of 14 amino acids. Trimming cost V 1 base and J 11 bases, with 12 bases left between them. The CDR3 DNA reads as TGTGCCAGCAGTTTAGGTGTTCGGGGGACACCCCTCCACTTT. As protein: CASSLGVRGTPLHF.

This clonotype has more than one count but fewer than ten. The rearrangement uses TRBV19 and TRBJ2-6, with no clear D. The CDR3 extends over 19 amino acids. CDR1 is LNHDA and CDR2 is SQIVND in the germline V gene (reference sequence). V lost 1 base and J lost 1, with 17 bases in between. Written as DNA, the CDR3 is TGTGCCAGTAGTATAGGCAGAGGACCCTCATGGTCTGGGGCCAACGTCCTGACTTTC. The encoded protein is CASSIGRGPSWSGANVLTF.